The 19 T cell receptor beta chains given below trace back to one sample, sequenced in a study of cytomegalovirus exposure and HLA in healthy donors. The PCR had 60 Vbeta and 13 Jbeta primers. This table comes from immunoSEQ multiplex PCR, and its TCRdb copy is limited to in-frame clones, with some not included. The table records 85,000 to 100,000 clones, around three quarters of them present only once. The sequencing sample was made of PBMCs. Every receptor here comes from a human donor in good health.

The chain combines TRBV6-6 with TRBJ2-1; tentatively, D is TRBD2 (6 bases). CDR1 and CDR2 (germline): MNHNY, SVGAGI (reference sequence). V was pared by 6 bases and J by 8 bases, with 20 bases between. This CDR3 has 15 amino acids. The CDR3 DNA is TGTGCCAGCAGCACCCGGCCCCGGGGGTTGGATGAGCAGTTCTTC. Its translation: CASSTRPRGLDEQFF.

The table lists this clone with a few counts. The V and J genes are TRBV5-1 and TRBJ1-4; 8 bases agree with TRBD1. The V segment lost 4 bases and the J segment 7 bases; nucleotides outside the gene matches: 9. Germline V lookup: CDR1 SGHRS, CDR2 YFSETQ. This CDR3 contains 15 residues. CDR3 coding DNA: TGCGCCAGCAGCGCCGGACAGGGCTGGAGTGAAAAACTGTTTTTT. This translates into CASSAGQGWSEKLFF.

V usage is TRBV19 and J usage is TRBJ1-1, with no clear D. This CDR3 is 12 amino acids long. CDR1 is LNHDA, CDR2 SQIVND, per germline (reference sequence). V was shortened by 7 bases and J by 0 bases, with 6 bases between the two germline ends. CDR3 coding DNA: TGTGCCAGTACCAGAATGAACACTGAAGCTTTCTTT. It is translated as CASTRMNTEAFF.

The chain recombines TRBV5-8 with TRBJ1-3; the match to TRBD1 covers 12 bases. Germline lookup yields CDR1 SGHTS and CDR2 YDEGEE. This CDR3 is 18 amino acids long. V lost 4 bases to trimming and J lost 3 bases; unmatched junction nucleotides: 11. The CDR3 nucleotides are TGTGCCAGCAGCAGGGCCGGGACAGGGGGCTTGATTGGAAACACCATATATTTT. The encoded protein is CASSRAGTGGLIGNTIYF.

The chain is built from TRBV19 and TRBJ2-6, with D uncertain. Germline values: CDR1 LNHDA, CDR2 SQIVND (reference sequence). The CDR3 is 17 residues long. With 2 bases removed from V and 0 bases from J, the gap between germline ends came to 11 bases. The CDR3, as DNA: TGTGCCAGTAGTATATCTTCCCGGAGCTCTGGGGCCAACGTCCTGACTTTC. Amino acid sequence: CASSISSRSSGANVLTF.

The J gene is TRBJ1-3, the V gene TRBV19, with a possible D match to TRBD1 (6 bases). V was shortened by 3 bases and J by 4 bases, with 16 bases between the two germline ends. Germline V CDR1 and CDR2: LNHDA, SQIVND (reference sequence). The CDR3 consists of 16 residues. CDR3 bases: TGTGCCAGTAGTATGCCAGGGGCCCCTGAGGGAAACACCATATATTTT. Translated: CASSMPGAPEGNTIYF.

This clone appeared a few times. The chain links TRBV5-1 to TRBJ1-1, with 7 bases identical to TRBD1. The ends lost 4 bases at V and 8 bases at J; junction bases unmatched: 5. Per the germline V gene, CDR1 is SGHRS and CDR2 is YFSETQ. The CDR3 consists of 12 residues. CDR3 bases: TGCGCCAGCAGCCTGAGGGACAGAGAAGCTTTCTTT. Its protein product is CASSLRDREAFF.

To note about this clone: The junction and the germline gene differ at one end; a read error may be behind it. The chain employs TRBV29-1 and TRBJ2-1; D gene unclear. The CDR3 is 15 amino acids. Per germline, CDR1 SQVTM and CDR2 ANQGSEA. DNA of the CDR3: TGCAGCGTTCACCGCCTAGAGATCTCCTACAATGAGCGGTTCTTC. Protein sequence: CSVHRLEISYNERFF.

In the case of this clone: A junction end diverges from the germline sequence, so it may reflect a read error. The sample has other DNA sequences that encode this CDR3 too. The genes are TRBV5-1 and TRBJ1-1; perhaps TRBD1 as D (5 bases). Germline assignment: CDR1 SGHRS and CDR2 YFSETQ. The CDR3 runs 14 residues. CDR3 amino acids: CASSFDRMNTEAFF. The CDR3, as DNA: TGTGCCAGCAGCTTCGACAGAATGAACACTGAAGCTTTCTTT.

This clone has just a few counts. The rearrangement links TRBV10-2 to TRBJ1-4; D unresolved. V lost 6 bases, J lost 8 bases, and 7 bases lay in between. The CDR3 totals 11 residues. Germline CDR1 is WSHSY and CDR2 is SAAADI. CDR3 bases: TGCGCCAGCAGACGGGAGGAAAAACTGTTTTTT. Residues: CASRREEKLFF.

The chain carries TRBV5-1 and TRBJ2-7; 8 bases agree with TRBD1. The germline V gene encodes CDR1 SGHRS and CDR2 YFSETQ. The length of the CDR3 is 13 residues. V shed 5 bases and J 4 bases; nucleotides not matched to a gene: 5. The CDR3 reads CASSGQGMYEQYF. In nucleotides, the CDR3 is TGCGCCAGCAGTGGACAGGGAATGTACGAGCAGTACTTC.

This clone has a handful of counts. The J gene is TRBJ1-1, the V gene TRBV18, with TRBD1 as a possible D gene (5 bases). Trimming cost V 2 bases and J 0 bases, with 13 bases left between them. Germline V gene lookup returns CDR1 KGHSH and CDR2 LQKENI. This CDR3 is built from 16 residues. The CDR3 loop reads CASSPVVTALNTEAFF. CDR3 nucleotides: TGTGCCAGCTCACCAGTGGTGACAGCGTTGAACACTGAAGCTTTCTTT.

The gene calls are TRBV5-1 and TRBJ1-2; 8 bases line up with TRBD1. The germline V gene encodes CDR1 SGHRS and CDR2 YFSETQ. The V segment lost 3 bases and the J segment 2 bases; nucleotides outside the gene matches: 6. The CDR3 is 15 amino acids. The chain's CDR3 is CASSWGDRLNYGYTF. In nucleotides, the CDR3 is TGCGCCAGCAGCTGGGGGGACAGGCTCAACTATGGCTACACCTTC. The whole variable domain, filled in from reference TRBV5-1 and TRBJ1-2, reads KAGVTQTPRYLIKTRGQQVTLSCSPISGHRSVSWYQQTPGQGLQFLFEYFSETQRNKGNFPGRFSGRQFSNSRSEMNVSTLELGDSALYLCASSWGDRLNYGYTFGSGTRLTVV.

This chain links TRBV27 with TRBJ2-7, with D tentatively TRBD2 (5 bases). Germline values: CDR1 MNHEY, CDR2 SMNVEV (reference sequence). V was trimmed by 3 bases and J by 6 bases, leaving 12 bases between them. This CDR3 spans 13 amino acids. CDR3 region: CASSFGIYREQYF. The CDR3 DNA follows: TGTGCCAGCAGTTTCGGGATTTACCGCGAGCAGTACTTC.

This chain connects TRBV5-6 to TRBJ1-1; D not resolved. V lost 0 bases to trimming and J lost 9 bases, with 12 bases between them. The CDR3 has 13 residues. Germline CDR1 and CDR2: SGHDT and YYEEEE. CDR3: CASSLVNTEKAFF. The CDR3, as DNA: TGTGCCAGCAGCTTGGTGAACACCGAAAAAGCTTTCTTT.

This chain links TRBV27 with TRBJ1-3, with TRBD1 identical over 10 bases. The CDR3 is made up of 15 amino acids. CDR1 is MNHEY, CDR2 SMNVEV, per germline (reference sequence). The junction had 6 bases not matched to a gene; V was cut back by 7 bases and J by 3 bases. The CDR3 is CASKRDRGNGNTIYF. CDR3 nucleotides: TGTGCCAGCAAAAGGGACAGGGGTAATGGAAACACCATATATTTT.

The chain is built from TRBV19 and TRBJ1-3; the D gene is possibly TRBD1 (5 bases). This CDR3 comprises 15 residues. Germline V gene data show CDR1 as LNHDA and CDR2 as SQIVND (reference sequence). Trimming removed 3 bases at V and 2 bases at J, with 11 bases between. The CDR3 coding sequence is TGTGCCAGTAGTATCGGGGGGACGACTGGAAACACCATATATTTT. Its translation is CASSIGGTTGNTIYF.

This clone was detected a few times. The rearrangement uses TRBV5-1 and TRBJ2-1, with D perhaps TRBD1 (6 bases). Trimming cost V 5 bases and J 2 bases, with 20 bases left between them. Germline V gene sequence: CDR1 SGHRS, CDR2 YFSETQ. This CDR3 comprises 17 residues. The CDR3 DNA reads as TGCGCCAGCAGTGCCGCCAGGGGACCTGCCACCTACAATGAGCAGTTCTTC. Protein product: CASSAARGPATYNEQFF.

V and J are TRBV10-1 and TRBJ2-5; TRBD2 matches 9 bases. The DNA end favors TRBJ2-7, so the J call may be wrong. This CDR3 comprises 14 residues. Germline loops: CDR1 WNHNN, CDR2 SYGVQD (reference sequence). The CDR3 reads CASSVFSGSAEQYF. CDR3 bases: TGCGCCAGCAGTGTATTTAGCGGGAGTGCCGAGCAGTACTTC.